This T cell receptor (beta chain) was retrieved from a study of blood T cell repertoires in COVID-19. Across the whole study: From T cells, B-cell-depleted T cells, or PBMCs came the material, which was cDNA or gDNA.

Seattle patient enrollment occurred during active infection, with longitudinal follow-up thereafter. Germline V gene lookup returns CDR1 LGHNA and CDR2 YSLEER. Trimming cost V 4 bases and J 3 bases; bases outside gene matches: 6. CDR3 length: 16 amino acids. Per the study methods: Researchers report that nucleated cell counts were estimated from reference gene primer amplification. Sequencing used immunoSEQ multiplex PCR; TCRdb keeps in-frame clones, though not all of them. That table supplies the V and J calls and clone size; D and trimming were determined from the DNA. The sample shows tens of thousands of clones, roughly 88% of them seen only once.

Material: peripheral blood. This chain links TRBV4-3 with TRBJ1-1; TRBD1 matches 12 bases. The source of this sequence is a woman aged 60-75 years with COVID-19, enrolled during active disease. CDR3 bases: TGCGCCAGCAGCCCGGGGACAGGGGGCTCGGACACTGAAGCTTTCTTT. Translation: CASSPGTGGSDTEAFF.